This T cell receptor (beta chain) is drawn from a study of blood T cell repertoires in COVID-19. For the study at large: Whether acute or convalescent, the COVID-19 samples came from the United States, Italy and Spain.

The CDR3 is 14 residues long. From germline, CDR1 is MNHEY and CDR2 SVGAGI. Unmatched junction bases numbered 6, after V lost 6 bases and J lost 5 bases. Per the original data handling: Estimates of nucleated cell counts were drawn from the amplification of reference gene primers. The table came from immunoSEQ multiplex PCR; TCRdb's copy has only in-frame clones and leaves some out. V and J calls plus clone size are reproduced from that table; the DNA served to infer D and trimming. The sample consists of about 73,000 clones, roughly 84% of them appearing once. The chain recombines TRBV6-5 with TRBJ2-2; 7 bases are shared with TRBD1. This sequence was found in a man of 80 years or more with active or convalescent COVID-19. The sequenced sample was peripheral blood. The CDR3 sequence: CASSRTGGTGELFF. Written as DNA, the CDR3 is TGTGCCAGCAGCCGGACAGGCGGAACCGGGGAGCTGTTTTTT.